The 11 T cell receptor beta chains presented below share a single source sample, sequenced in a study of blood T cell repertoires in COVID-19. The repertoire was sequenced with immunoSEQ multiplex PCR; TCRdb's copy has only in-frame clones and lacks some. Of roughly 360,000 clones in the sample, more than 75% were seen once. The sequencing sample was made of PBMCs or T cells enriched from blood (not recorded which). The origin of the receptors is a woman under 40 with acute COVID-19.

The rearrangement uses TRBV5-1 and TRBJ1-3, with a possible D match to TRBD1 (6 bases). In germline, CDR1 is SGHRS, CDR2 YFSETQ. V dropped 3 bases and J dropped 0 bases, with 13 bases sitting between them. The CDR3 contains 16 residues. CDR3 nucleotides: TGCGCCAGCAGCTGGTTGGACAGCCTCTCTGGAAACACCATATATTTT. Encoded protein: CASSWLDSLSGNTIYF.

The CDR3 loop reads CASSYRPGTEAFF. The DNA of the CDR3 is TGCGCCAGCAGCTACCGACCGGGAACTGAAGCTTTCTTT. The chain has TRBV5-1 and TRBJ1-1; D unclear. The germline V and J ends were trimmed by 3 bases and 5 bases, with 11 bases remaining between them. Germline lookup yields CDR1 SGHRS and CDR2 YFSETQ. CDR3 size: 13 residues.

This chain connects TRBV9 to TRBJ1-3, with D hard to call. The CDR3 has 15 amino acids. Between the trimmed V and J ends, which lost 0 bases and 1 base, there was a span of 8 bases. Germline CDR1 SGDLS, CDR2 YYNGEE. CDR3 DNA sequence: TGTGCCAGCAGCGTAGATTACAGTTCTGGAAACACCATATATTTT. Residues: CASSVDYSSGNTIYF.

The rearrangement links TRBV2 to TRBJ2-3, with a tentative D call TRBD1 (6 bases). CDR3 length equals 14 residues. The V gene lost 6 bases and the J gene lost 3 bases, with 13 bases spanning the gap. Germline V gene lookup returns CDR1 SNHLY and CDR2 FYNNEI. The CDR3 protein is CASRNRDWTDTQYF. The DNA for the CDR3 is TGTGCCAGCAGGAACAGGGATTGGACAGATACGCAGTATTTT.

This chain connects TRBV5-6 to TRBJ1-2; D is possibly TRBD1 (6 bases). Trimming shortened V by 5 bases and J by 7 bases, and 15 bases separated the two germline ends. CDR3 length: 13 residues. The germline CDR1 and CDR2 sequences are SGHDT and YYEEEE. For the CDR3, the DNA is TGTGCCAGCAGACAGGGAGGGGTTGGTGGCTACACCTTC. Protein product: CASRQGGVGGYTF.

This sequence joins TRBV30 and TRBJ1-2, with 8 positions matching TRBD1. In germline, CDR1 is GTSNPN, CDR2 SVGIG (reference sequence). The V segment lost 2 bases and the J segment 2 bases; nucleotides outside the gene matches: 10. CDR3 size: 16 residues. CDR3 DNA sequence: TGTGCCTGGAGTAGGAGTGGACAGGGTGGAAACTATGGCTACACCTTC. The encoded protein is CAWSRSGQGGNYGYTF.

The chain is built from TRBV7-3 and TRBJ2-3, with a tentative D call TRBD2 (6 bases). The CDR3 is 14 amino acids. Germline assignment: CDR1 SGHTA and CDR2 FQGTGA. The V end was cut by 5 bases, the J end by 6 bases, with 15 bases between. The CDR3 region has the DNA TGTGCCAGCAGCCCGACTAGTCTGGGGGATACGCAGTATTTT. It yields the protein CASSPTSLGDTQYF. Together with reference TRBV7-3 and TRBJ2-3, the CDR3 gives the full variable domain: GAGVSQTPSNKVTEKGKYVELRCDPISGHTALYWYRQSLGQGPEFLIYFQGTGAADDSGLPNDRFFAVRPEGSVSTLKIQRTERGDSAVYLCASSPTSLGDTQYFGPGTRLTVL.

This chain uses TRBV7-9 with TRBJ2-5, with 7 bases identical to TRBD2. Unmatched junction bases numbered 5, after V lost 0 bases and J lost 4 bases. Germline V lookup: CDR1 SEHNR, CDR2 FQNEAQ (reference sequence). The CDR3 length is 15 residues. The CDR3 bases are TGTGCCAGCAGCTTAGCGGAAGGGAGGGCAGAGACCCAGTACTTC. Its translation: CASSLAEGRAETQYF.

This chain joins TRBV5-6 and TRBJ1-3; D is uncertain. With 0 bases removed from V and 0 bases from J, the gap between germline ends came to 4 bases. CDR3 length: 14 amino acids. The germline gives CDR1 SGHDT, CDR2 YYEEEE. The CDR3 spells CASSLANSGNTIYF. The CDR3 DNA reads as TGTGCCAGCAGCTTGGCCAACTCTGGAAACACCATATATTTT.

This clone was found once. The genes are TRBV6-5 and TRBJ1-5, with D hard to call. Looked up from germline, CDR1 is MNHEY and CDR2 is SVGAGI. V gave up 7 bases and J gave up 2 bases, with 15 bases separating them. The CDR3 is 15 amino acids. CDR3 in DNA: TGTGCCAGCATAGGTTTGGGAGTAGGCAATCAGCCCCAGCATTTT. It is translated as CASIGLGVGNQPQHF.

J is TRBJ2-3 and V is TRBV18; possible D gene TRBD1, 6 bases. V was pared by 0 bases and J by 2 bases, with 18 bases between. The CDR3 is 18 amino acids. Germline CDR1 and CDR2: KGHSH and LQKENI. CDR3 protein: CASSPPSLLGASTDTQYF. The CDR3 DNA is TGTGCCAGCTCACCACCGAGTCTCCTGGGGGCCTCCACAGATACGCAGTATTTT.